This T cell receptor (beta chain) was identified during a study of T cell responses to AZD1222 COVID-19 vaccine. Whole-study results and caveats: Epitopes outside B.1.351 and B.1.1.7 mutated regions reportedly drew nearly half of spike TCRs. Spike-wide coverage was observed for vaccine-associated CD4 TCRs, with dominant responses at 160-218 and 743-854.

Germline V gives CDR1 LGHNA, CDR2 YNFKEQ. This CDR3 is built from 13 residues. V lost 4 bases to trimming and J lost 4 bases, with 9 bases between them. Data came from immunoSEQ multiplex PCR; TCRdb stores just in-frame clones and leaves some out. Of roughly 150,000 clones in the sample, 80% to 95% were seen once. Of note for this clone: Its antigen is currently unknown.

The material was peripheral blood, obtained on day 0 of AZD1222 vaccination. The receptor was derived from an adult in good health. This chain joins TRBV4-2 and TRBJ2-3; D is unresolved. In DNA, the CDR3 is TGTGCCAGCAGCCCCCTACTGTCAGATACGCAGTATTTT. It is translated as CASSPLLSDTQYF.